Shown below are 5 T cell receptor beta chains from a single sample sequenced in a study of human T cells and chemical hapten exposure. Noted time point: pre-sensitization, week 0. Treatment given: therapeutic diphenylcyclopropenone sensitization with weekly scalp DPC. TCRdb re-derived calls from the RACE reads in MiXCR, one entry per CDR3 protein. The table has 200,000 to 300,000 distinct CDR3 sequences, 8.6% seen once; the top ten hold 2% to 2.5%. Source: whole blood, taken in connection with sensitization to the hapten diphenylcyclopropenone (DPC). Source of these receptors: a woman aged 40 to 50 with alopecia areata. Some clones in this sample may be carry-over from other donors' samples.

This clonotype was counted between two and nine times. The rearrangement links TRBV9 to TRBJ2-1; 8 bases align to TRBD1. The germline CDR1 and CDR2 sequences are SGDLS and YYNGEE. J gave up 9 bases and V 0 bases, and 5 bases lay outside the gene matches. The CDR3 has 14 residues. For the CDR3, the DNA is TGTGCCAGCAGCGTAGTTTCACAGGGGGGTGAGCAGTTCTTC. It encodes CASSVVSQGGEQFF.

This clonotype has only a few counts. The rearrangement joins TRBV20-1 to TRBJ2-7, with 10 bases lining up with TRBD2. J lost 4 bases, V lost 4 bases, and 4 bases had no gene match. The CDR3 is 13 residues long. The germline gives CDR1 DFQATT, CDR2 SNEGSKA (reference sequence). The DNA for the CDR3 is TGCAGTGCTACTAGCGGGAGTTTGTACGAGCAGTACTTC. Protein: CSATSGSLYEQYF.

This clonotype appeared a few times. V is TRBV6-5 and J is TRBJ2-7; TRBD2 matches at 8 bases. Trimming cost V 7 bases and J 1 base; bases outside gene matches: 3. Germline lookup yields CDR1 MNHEY and CDR2 SVGAGI. The length of the CDR3 is 13 residues. The CDR3 DNA reads TGTGCCAGCACTAGCGGGCTTTCCTACGAGCAGTACTTC. It specifies CASTSGLSYEQYF.

This clonotype was detected only a few times. The chain employs TRBV20-1 and TRBJ2-5; 15 bases fit TRBD2. The CDR3 is made up of 15 amino acids. Germline CDR1 reads DFQATT; CDR2 reads SNEGSKA (reference sequence). Unmatched junction bases numbered 4, after V lost 6 bases and J lost 2 bases. The chain's CDR3 is CSASGLAGGQETQYF. As DNA, the CDR3 is TGCAGTGCCTCCGGACTAGCGGGAGGGCAAGAGACCCAGTACTTC.

This clonotype occurred a few times. The chain links TRBV9 to TRBJ1-2; D unclear. This CDR3 is 12 amino acids long. Germline loops: CDR1 SGDLS, CDR2 YYNGEE. Trimming removed 1 base from V and 4 bases from J, with 5 bases in between. The CDR3 DNA reads as TGTGCCAGCAGCGTATTTGGCTATGGCTACACCTTC. It specifies CASSVFGYGYTF.